These T cell receptor beta chains were read from a single sample in a study of cytomegalovirus exposure and HLA in healthy donors. TCRdb keeps only in-frame clones here, not all; method: immunoSEQ multiplex PCR. The sample holds 120,000 to 150,000 clones, roughly 80% seen once. Sequencing input: PBMCs. These receptors were collected from a boy younger than 10 in good health and CMV-seronegative. Each CDR3 is given with its conserved first and last residue. The D gene is left open where the match is weak. Part of the rows lack a size; the others show once, few, many or a class for expanded clones.

>TRBJ1-6|TRBV5-4|.|.|14
TGTGCCAGCAGCTTGGGCAACTATAATTCGCCCCTCCACTTT
CASSLGNYNSPLHF
>TRBJ1-1|TRBV19|.|.|13
TGTGCCAGTAGTATACGTCGGAACACTGAAGCTTTCTTT
CASSIRRNTEAFF
>TRBJ2-1|TRBV11-3|.|.|15
TGTGCCAGCAGCTTTAGCCCACCGCAGGGCACTGAGCAGTTCTTC
CASSFSPPQGTEQFF
>TRBJ1-2|TRBV5-4|.|.|13
TGTGCCAGCAGCTCGACTATGGCGGGGGGCTACACCTTC
CASSSTMAGGYTF
>TRBJ1-1|TRBV7-8|once|.|13
TGTGCCAGCAGCTTAGTTAGGGGCGCTGAAGCTTTCTTT
CASSLVRGAEAFF
>TRBJ2-7|TRBV5-6|few|TRBD1|14
TGTGCCAGCAGCTTGGTAGGGGGCGGTTACGAGCAGTACTTC
CASSLVGGGYEQYF
>TRBJ2-5|TRBV5-1|.|TRBD1|13
TGCGCCAGCAGCCCGGGACAGATGGAGACCCAGTACTTC
CASSPGQMETQYF
>TRBJ1-6|TRBV13|.|.|14
TGTGCCAGCAGCTTAGAAGGAGGACCGGCACCCCTCCACTTT
CASSLEGGPAPLHF
>TRBJ2-1|TRBV7-9|.|TRBD2|16
TGTGCCAGCAGCGAGAGACTAGCGGGGGAAATCAATGAGCAGTTCTTC
CASSERLAGEINEQFF
>TRBJ1-4|TRBV7-9|.|.|15
TGTGCCAGCAGCTTATCCGCGGGACGGCTCGAAAAACTGTTTTTT
CASSLSAGRLEKLFF
>TRBJ1-2|TRBV27|once|.|14
TGTGCCAGCAGTTTATCAAGGGGAATCAGTGGCTACACCTTC
CASSLSRGISGYTF
>TRBJ2-1|TRBV9|.|TRBD2|16
TGTGCCAGCAGCCCACTAGGCGGGAGCTCCTACAATGAGCAGTTCTTC
CASSPLGGSSYNEQFF
>TRBJ2-7|TRBV6-6|few|TRBD1|13
TGTGCCAGCAGCTACAGGGGGTCCTACGAGCAGTACTTC
CASSYRGSYEQYF
>TRBJ2-3|TRBV10-1|.|.|15
TGCGCCAGCAGTGAGGAGCGGCCAAGCACAGATACGCAGTATTTT
CASSEERPSTDTQYF
>TRBJ2-2|TRBV10-1|.|TRBD1|15
TGCGCCAGCAGGGCCGGGACAGGGGAGACCGGGGAGCTGTTTTTT
CASRAGTGETGELFF
>TRBJ2-1|TRBV9|.|.|13
TGTGCCAGCAGCGTAATATCTAGCGATGAGCAGTTCTTC
CASSVISSDEQFF
>TRBJ1-1|TRBV4-1|.|TRBD1|14
TGCGCCAGCAGCCCCCGGGACAGGGAGAGGATAGCTTTCTTT
CASSPRDRERIAFF
>TRBJ2-1|TRBV5-1|few|.|15
TGCGCCAGCAGCTTGGACGTTAGCTCCTACAATGAGCAGTTCTTC
CASSLDVSSYNEQFF
>TRBJ2-1|TRBV27|.|.|15
TGTGCCAGCAGCCCCGGACCTGACAGTACCGGGGAGCAGTTCTTC
CASSPGPDSTGEQFF
>TRBJ2-5|TRBV4-2|few|TRBD2|14
TGTGCCAGCAGCCAGGAGCGGGGCTGGGAGACCCAGTACTTC
CASSQERGWETQYF
>TRBJ2-7|TRBV11-2|.|.|14
TGTACCAGCAGCTTTCGCGAAAGCTCCTACGAGCAGTACTTC
CTSSFRESSYEQYF
>TRBJ2-7|TRBV5-1|.|TRBD2|13
TGCGCCACCAGATCCGTGGCTAGCGGGGGGCAGTACTTC
CATRSVASGGQYF
>TRBJ2-4|TRBV4-3|.|TRBD2|14
TGCGCCAGCAGCCAAAGCGGGACTCCCGACATTCAGTACTTC
CASSQSGTPDIQYF
>TRBJ2-3|TRBV6-5|.|.|15
TGTGCCAGCAGTTACTGGTCCAGCGATGGAGATACGCAGTATTTT
CASSYWSSDGDTQYF
>TRBJ2-7|TRBV10-1|.|TRBD1|14
TGCGCCAGCAGTGTGCGGGACAGGGCCAACGAGCAGTACTTC
CASSVRDRANEQYF
>TRBJ1-2|TRBV2|.|.|11
TGTGCCACCGTACGGAACTATGGCTACACCTTC
CATVRNYGYTF
>TRBJ2-5|TRBV27|.|TRBD2|17
TGTGCCAGCAGTTTATCGAGACTAGCGGGGGGGCAAGAGACCCAGTACTTC
CASSLSRLAGGQETQYF
>TRBJ1-1|TRBV11-3|.|.|13
TGTGCCAGCAGCTTAGTCGTCGACACTGAAGCTTTCTTT
CASSLVVDTEAFF
>TRBJ1-2|TRBV2|few|TRBD1|15
TGTGCCAGCACCCCAGGGGGGACAGGCGGCTATGGCTACACCTTC
CASTPGGTGGYGYTF
>TRBJ1-2|TRBV6-5|.|.|14
TGTGCCAGCAGCACTACGGGGGGAAACTATGGCTACACCTTC
CASSTTGGNYGYTF
>TRBJ1-2|TRBV5-4|.|TRBD1|18
TGTGCCAGCAGCTTGGACGGGTGGGGACAGGGGGTGGGCTATGGCTACACCTTC
CASSLDGWGQGVGYGYTF
>TRBJ2-7|TRBV7-9|.|TRBD2|13
TGTGCCAGCAGCGCTAGCGGGGGAAACGAGCAGTACTTC
CASSASGGNEQYF
>TRBJ2-1|TRBV5-5|.|TRBD2|15
TGTGCCAGTCTAGCGGGAGGGTACTCCTACAATGAGCAGTTCTTC
CASLAGGYSYNEQFF
>TRBJ2-7|TRBV27|.|TRBD1|13
TGTGCCAGCAAGGGGACAGCATCTCCCGAGCAGTACTTC
CASKGTASPEQYF
>TRBJ2-2|TRBV27|.|TRBD2|18
TGTGCCAGCAGTTTATATAGCGGGGGGCTGAAGAACACCGGGGAGCTGTTTTTT
CASSLYSGGLKNTGELFF
>TRBJ2-2|TRBV7-7|.|.|16
TGTGCCAGCAGCTCAGACGTAGGGCTAGCCACCGGGGAGCTGTTTTTT
CASSSDVGLATGELFF
>TRBJ2-7|TRBV7-2|.|TRBD2|18
TGTGCCAGCATCCTTGACCTAGCGGGGGGGATTTCGGACTACGAGCAGTACTTC
CASILDLAGGISDYEQYF
>TRBJ1-6|TRBV14|.|.|14
TGTGCCAGCAGCCAAGTTATGGGCGTCTCACCCCTCCACTTT
CASSQVMGVSPLHF
>TRBJ1-2|TRBV7-9|.|.|15
TGTGCCAGCAGCGCCACAGGGCAAGCTAACTATGGCTACACCTTC
CASSATGQANYGYTF
>TRBJ1-2|TRBV9|.|TRBD1|17
TGTGCCAGCAGCAAAACGACGGGACAGGGGTTGTACTATGGCTACACCTTC
CASSKTTGQGLYYGYTF
>TRBJ1-3|TRBV21-1|.|.|13
TGTGCCAGCATCCACTACTCTGGAAACACCATATATTTT
CASIHYSGNTIYF
>TRBJ2-7|TRBV30|.|.|12
TGTGCCGTAGACAGGAGCCTCTACGAGCAGTACTTC
CAVDRSLYEQYF
>TRBJ1-5|TRBV28|.|.|15
TGTGCCAGCAGTTTATTAGGAGGGAACAATCAGCCCCAGCATTTT
CASSLLGGNNQPQHF
>TRBJ1-1|TRBV6-1|.|TRBD1|13
TGTGCCAGCAGTACCGACAGGGTCACTGAAGCTTTCTTT
CASSTDRVTEAFF
>TRBJ1-1|TRBV28|once|.|15
TGTGCCAGCACCGTGGCGGGGATGAGGTACACTGAAGCTTTCTTT
CASTVAGMRYTEAFF
>TRBJ1-3|TRBV29-1|.|.|13
TGCAGCGTGACGGACAGCTCTGGAAACACCATATATTTT
CSVTDSSGNTIYF
>TRBJ2-1|TRBV7-8|.|.|14
TGTGCCAGCACCACTAGAAGTCACATCACGGAGCAGTTCTTC
CASTTRSHITEQFF
>TRBJ2-2|TRBV4-3|.|.|15
TGCGCCAGCAGCCAAGTGGCCAGGGGCACCGGGGAGCTGTTTTTT
CASSQVARGTGELFF
>TRBJ2-1|TRBV14|.|TRBD2|16
TGTGCCAGCAGCCAAGCTCGGGGGGGGAATTACAATGAGCAGTTCTTC
CASSQARGGNYNEQFF
>TRBJ2-1|TRBV10-3|.|.|14
TGTGCCATCTCCTATTCGATCCGGGACAATGAGCAGTTCTTC
CAISYSIRDNEQFF
>TRBJ2-7|TRBV29-1|.|TRBD1|15
TGCAGCGTTCTTGGACAGGCGACTTTGCTCTACGAGCAGTACTTC
CSVLGQATLLYEQYF
>TRBJ1-5|TRBV10-3|.|.|17
TGTGCCATCAGTGAGGATCGTCGGGGGAGAAGCAATCAGCCCCAGCATTTT
CAISEDRRGRSNQPQHF
>TRBJ1-1|TRBV12-5|.|.|17
TGTGCTAGTGGCCAGGTTGACAGGTTGGGGGAGAACACTGAAGCTTTCTTT
CASGQVDRLGENTEAFF
>TRBJ2-5|TRBV7-3|.|.|15
TGTGCCAGCAGCCCGGGGGGCAGGGCGCGGGAGACCCAGTACTTC
CASSPGGRARETQYF